This passage covers 7 T cell receptor beta chains from one sample sequenced in a study of blood T cell repertoires in COVID-19. Only in-frame clones appear in the TCRdb table, and some are missing; sequencing was by immunoSEQ multiplex PCR. This sample has approximately 140,000 clones; 85% to 90% occur once, and the top ten carry roughly 4%. The sample comprised peripheral blood. The receptor set was obtained from a woman aged 40-49 years with acute or convalescent COVID-19.

The chain uses TRBV18 and TRBJ2-1, with 10 bases lining up with TRBD1. The CDR3 loop spans 15 amino acids. The V and J ends lost 5 bases and 9 bases, in that order; junction bases with no gene match: 10. Germline values: CDR1 KGHSH, CDR2 LQKENI. CDR3: CASSARQGAQGEQFF. For the CDR3, the DNA is TGTGCCAGCTCAGCCCGACAGGGGGCGCAGGGTGAGCAGTTCTTC.

The genes are TRBV4-3 and TRBJ1-3; 7 bases fit TRBD1. Germline CDR1 LGHNA, CDR2 YSLEER. J was trimmed by 9 bases and V by 6 bases; bases with no gene match: 11. The CDR3 has 14 residues. The CDR3 here is CASSPGQTQATIYF. CDR3 sequence (DNA): TGCGCCAGCAGTCCGGGACAGACCCAAGCCACCATATATTTT.

V gene TRBV27 combines with J gene TRBJ2-5; D may be TRBD2 (5 bases). Germline CDR1 is MNHEY and CDR2 is SMNVEV (reference sequence). The CDR3 sequence is 13 residues long. Trimming removed 8 bases from V and 4 bases from J, with 14 bases in between. This CDR3 reads CASAKRGSETQYF. In DNA form, the CDR3 reads TGTGCCAGCGCAAAACGGGGTTCAGAGACCCAGTACTTC.

The chain carries TRBV18 and TRBJ1-5; weak D call: TRBD1 (5 bases). Deletions cut 5 bases from V and 5 bases from J, with 16 bases between. The CDR3 is 15 residues long. CDR1 and CDR2 from the germline V gene are KGHSH and LQKENI. The CDR3 sequence is CASSSGGAGDQPQHF. CDR3 coding DNA: TGTGCCAGCTCATCCGGGGGAGCTGGAGATCAGCCCCAGCATTTT.

The chain carries TRBV7-3 and TRBJ2-6, with D possibly matching TRBD1 (6 bases). The germline V and J ends were trimmed by 5 bases and 3 bases, with 14 bases remaining between them. The CDR3 is 16 residues long. The germline V gene has CDR1 SGHTA and CDR2 FQGTGA. CDR3 protein: CASSLGQPRGANVLTF. The CDR3 region has the DNA TGTGCCAGCAGCCTTGGACAGCCCCGTGGGGCCAACGTCCTGACTTTC.

The chain couples TRBV27 to TRBJ2-3; 13 bases agree with TRBD2. CDR1 and CDR2 from the germline V gene are MNHEY and SMNVEV (reference sequence). The CDR3 length is 15 residues. V shed 4 bases, J shed 4 bases, and the junction held 2 bases outside the gene matches. In DNA form, the CDR3 reads TGTGCCAGCAGTTCAGGACTAGCGGGAGCAGATACGCAGTATTTT. Amino acid sequence: CASSSGLAGADTQYF.

The chain carries TRBV19 and TRBJ1-3; TRBD1 matches 7 bases. The V and J ends lost 3 bases and 4 bases, in that order; junction bases with no gene match: 9. The CDR3 extends over 16 amino acids. CDR1 and CDR2 (germline): LNHDA, SQIVND (reference sequence). As DNA, the CDR3 is TGTGCCAGTAGTATCCCTAGACAGGGACGAGGAAACACCATATATTTT. It codes for CASSIPRQGRGNTIYF.